This TCR beta chain was profiled in a study of T-cell memory formation after mild COVID-19. In TCRdb, the 5' RACE reads were re-called with MiXCR into one record per CDR3 protein. The data hold about 410,000 distinct CDR3 sequences, with under 25% observed a single time. J gave up 5 bases and V 1 base, and 6 bases lay outside the gene matches. There are 16 residues in the CDR3. Germline V gene sequence: CDR1 DFQATT, CDR2 SNEGSKA (reference sequence). This chain uses TRBV20-1 with TRBJ2-5; 14 positions agree with TRBD2. Sample: PBMCs or a T cell subset sorted from them (not recorded which). This sequence was found in an adult woman who had mild COVID-19 (a few samples of this study predate the infection). Cell type and time point are not known. CDR3 bases: TGCAGTGCTAGAGGACTAGCGGGGGGGCCAGGGGAGACCCAGTACTTC. Amino acids: CSARGLAGGPGETQYF.